Listed below are T cell receptor beta chains from one sample, sequenced in a study of T cell changes during pregnancy in multiple sclerosis. Clones were read by immunoSEQ multiplex PCR, and TCRdb kept only the in-frame ones, dropping some. In the table there are nearly 70,000 clones, around 92% of which are singletons. Sequencing used peripheral blood, obtained in the second trimester of pregnancy. The receptor source for this set is a female donor in good health, enrolled as a control in a pregnancy study. Both conserved end residues are part of each CDR3. The D gene is left open where the match is weak. Where a row states a size, it is once, few, many or the class of an expanded clone; other rows omit it.

V gene	clone size	D gene	J gene	CDR3 DNA	CDR3 protein
TRBV5-4	-	-	TRBJ1-2	TGTGCCAGCAGCTCTAGGGGAAATGGCTACACCTTC	CASSSRGNGYTF
TRBV7-2	-	-	TRBJ2-7	TGTGCCAGCAGCCACAGCTCCTACGAGCAGTACTTC	CASSHSSYEQYF
TRBV30	-	TRBD1	TRBJ1-1	TGTGCCTGGAGTCCAGGGGGGAACACTGAAGCTTTCTTT	CAWSPGGNTEAFF
TRBV7-9	-	TRBD2	TRBJ2-3	TGTGCCAGCAGCCACGGACTAGAAGATACGCAGTATTTT	CASSHGLEDTQYF
TRBV6-5	-	TRBD1	TRBJ2-4	TGTGCCAGCACCTTACAGGGGGTTCAGTACTTC	CASTLQGVQYF
TRBV5-1	-	TRBD1	TRBJ1-1	TGCGCCAGCAGCGAAGGACAGGGATCAACTGAAGCTTTCTTT	CASSEGQGSTEAFF
TRBV9	-	-	TRBJ1-1	TGTGCCAGCAGCGTAATAAGGGTTACGGGGTTGAACACTGAAGCTTTCTTT	CASSVIRVTGLNTEAFF
TRBV18	-	TRBD1	TRBJ1-2	TGTGCCAGCTCACCAGCCAGGGGGTATGGCTACACCTTC	CASSPARGYGYTF
TRBV6-1	once	TRBD1	TRBJ2-1	TGTGCCAGCCGACAGGGAACCCACAATGAGCAGTTCTTC	CASRQGTHNEQFF
TRBV2	-	TRBD1	TRBJ2-7	TGTGCCAGCAGGCTCTCTACGGGACAGGGCGTCTCCGAGCAGTACTTC	CASRLSTGQGVSEQYF